The rows below give T cell receptor beta chains drawn from one sample of a study of CD8 T cells in ankylosing spondylitis. TCRdb redid the calling of the 5' RACE reads with MiXCR, one entry per CDR3 protein. The data contain fewer than 180,000 distinct CDR3 sequences, 44% of them singletons. The sequenced sample consisted of synovial fluid, either unsorted or a sorted T cell fraction (not recorded which). All receptors come from a male donor with ankylosing spondylitis. The CDR3 runs from the conserved cysteine through the conserved F or W. The order of the fields is J gene, CDR3 length, V gene, D gene, clone size, CDR3 DNA, CDR3 protein. D genes are given only for firm matches. A clone size is listed for some rows: how often the clone was seen (once, few, many), or a class if it is expanded.

J: TRBJ1-4; length: 15; V: TRBV24-1; D: -; size: -; DNA: TGTGCCACCAGTGCAGCAGGGGCAACTAATGAAAAACTGTTTTTT; CDR3: CATSAAGATNEKLFF
J: TRBJ2-2; length: 17; V: TRBV12-3/TRBV12-4; D: TRBD2; size: -; DNA: TGTGCCAGCAGCACGACTAGCGGGGGGGATGACACCGGGGAGCTGTTTTTT; CDR3: CASSTTSGGDDTGELFF
J: TRBJ2-3; length: 19; V: TRBV4-1; D: TRBD2; size: -; DNA: TGCGCCAGCAGCCAAGGGGCTAGCGGGGGCCCACTATACACAGATACGCAGTATTTT; CDR3: CASSQGASGGPLYTDTQYF
J: TRBJ2-1; length: 14; V: TRBV20-1; D: TRBD2; size: -; DNA: TGCAGTGCTAGAGATCCAGCGGGAGGGCCGTTGCGATTCTTC; CDR3: CSARDPAGGPLRFF
J: TRBJ1-2; length: 12; V: TRBV20-1; D: -; size: -; DNA: TGCAGTAGGGTGCTTCCTAACTATGGCTACACCTTC; CDR3: CSRVLPNYGYTF
J: TRBJ2-2; length: 16; V: TRBV9; D: TRBD1; size: -; DNA: TGTGCCAGCAGCCCAACCGGGACAGGGAATCGCGGGGAGCTGTTTTTT; CDR3: CASSPTGTGNRGELFF
J: TRBJ2-7; length: 14; V: TRBV5-1; D: -; size: -; DNA: TGCGCCAGCAGCTTGGAGCGGAGCTCTTACGAGCAGTACTTC; CDR3: CASSLERSSYEQYF
J: TRBJ1-1; length: 15; V: TRBV9; D: -; size: -; DNA: TGTGCCAGCAGCGACCTACAGGGCGCTAACACTGAAGCTTTCTTT; CDR3: CASSDLQGANTEAFF
J: TRBJ2-1; length: 13; V: TRBV6-4; D: -; size: -; DNA: TGTGCCAGCAGTGCCGACAGTCACAATGAGCAGTTCTTC; CDR3: CASSADSHNEQFF
J: TRBJ2-5; length: 15; V: TRBV11-2; D: -; size: -; DNA: TGTGCCAGCAGCCACAAGTGGCCGGCAATAAAGACCCAGTACTTC; CDR3: CASSHKWPAIKTQYF
J: TRBJ2-5; length: 15; V: TRBV20-1; D: TRBD1; size: -; DNA: TGCAGTGCTAGAGATTATCTGACAGGGTGGGAGACCCAGTACTTC; CDR3: CSARDYLTGWETQYF
J: TRBJ2-2; length: 15; V: TRBV24-1; D: -; size: -; DNA: TGTGCCACCAGTGATGGGGCGGTGGACACCGGGGAGCTGTTTTTT; CDR3: CATSDGAVDTGELFF
J: TRBJ2-7; length: 11; V: TRBV28; D: -; size: many; DNA: TGTGCCAGCAGCCGATCATACGAGCAGTACTTC; CDR3: CASSRSYEQYF
J: TRBJ1-1; length: 19; V: TRBV4-1; D: TRBD1; size: many; DNA: TGCGCCAGCAGCCAAAGGAACACCATGACAGGGGGCCTCAACACTGAAGCTTTCTTT; CDR3: CASSQRNTMTGGLNTEAFF
J: TRBJ2-7; length: 14; V: TRBV7-2; D: TRBD2; size: -; DNA: TGTGCCAGCAGCTGGACTAGCGGGAGCCACGAGCAGTACTTC; CDR3: CASSWTSGSHEQYF
J: TRBJ1-5; length: 16; V: TRBV27; D: TRBD1; size: -; DNA: TGTGCCAGCAGTTTATTTGGACAGGGTATGCATCAGCCCCAGCATTTT; CDR3: CASSLFGQGMHQPQHF
J: TRBJ2-1; length: 12; V: TRBV6-1; D: -; size: -; DNA: TGTGCCAGCAGTGAAGGGTACGGTGAGCAGTTCTTC; CDR3: CASSEGYGEQFF
J: TRBJ2-7; length: 14; V: TRBV12-3/TRBV12-4; D: -; size: -; DNA: TGTGCCAGCAGTTTACAGGCCTGTCCCTACGAGCAGTACTTC; CDR3: CASSLQACPYEQYF
J: TRBJ1-2; length: 12; V: TRBV11-2; D: TRBD1; size: few; DNA: TGTGCCAGCAGCTTAGGGACAGGAGATGCCACCTTC; CDR3: CASSLGTGDATF
J: TRBJ2-7; length: 16; V: TRBV4-1; D: -; size: -; DNA: TGCGCCAGCAGCCAATCTTGGGTAGGGCGAGACTACGAGCAGTACTTC; CDR3: CASSQSWVGRDYEQYF
J: TRBJ2-7; length: 14; V: TRBV29-1; D: TRBD1; size: -; DNA: TGCAGCGTCGCCGTGGACAGGGGAAACTACGAGCAGTACTTC; CDR3: CSVAVDRGNYEQYF
J: TRBJ1-1; length: 15; V: TRBV19; D: TRBD1; size: few; DNA: TGTGCCAGTAGTATTGATGAGACAGGGGCCCCTGAAGCTTTCTTT; CDR3: CASSIDETGAPEAFF
J: TRBJ2-3; length: 21; V: TRBV12-3/TRBV12-4; D: TRBD2; size: once; DNA: TGTGCCAGCAGTTCGGTATGGTGGGCCATACTAGCGGGAGAGCCAACAGATACGCAGTATTTT; CDR3: CASSSVWWAILAGEPTDTQYF
J: TRBJ1-1; length: 12; V: TRBV2; D: -; size: -; DNA: TGTGGCGGGGGCATTATGAACACTGAAGCTTTCTTT; CDR3: CGGGIMNTEAFF
J: TRBJ2-7; length: 16; V: TRBV24-1; D: TRBD1; size: -; DNA: TGTGCCACCTCGTCGGGATTGAAACAGGGGGCTTACGAGCAGTACTTC; CDR3: CATSSGLKQGAYEQYF
J: TRBJ2-3; length: 14; V: TRBV20-1; D: TRBD2; size: -; DNA: TGCAGTGCTCCGTACCGGACTAGCGGGGATACGCAGTATTTT; CDR3: CSAPYRTSGDTQYF
J: TRBJ2-5; length: 13; V: TRBV5-1; D: TRBD2; size: -; DNA: TGCGCCAGCAGCTCGGGGGGACAAGAGACCCAGTACTTC; CDR3: CASSSGGQETQYF
J: TRBJ2-2; length: 15; V: TRBV12-3/TRBV12-4; D: -; size: few; DNA: TGTGCCAGCAGAAGCATATCTCCCTACACCGGGGAGCTGTTTTTT; CDR3: CASRSISPYTGELFF
J: TRBJ2-7; length: 12; V: TRBV27; D: -; size: many; DNA: TGTGCCAGCAGTTCGGGACCCTACGAGCAGTACTTC; CDR3: CASSSGPYEQYF
J: TRBJ2-1; length: 15; V: TRBV28; D: -; size: -; DNA: TGTGCCAGCAGTTTATGGGGGACCCTCTGGAATGAGCAGTTCTTC; CDR3: CASSLWGTLWNEQFF
J: TRBJ1-2; length: 15; V: TRBV7-2; D: -; size: -; DNA: TGTGCCAGCAGCCACCCCGCGACTCTTTTCTATGGCTACACCTTC; CDR3: CASSHPATLFYGYTF
J: TRBJ1-2; length: 16; V: TRBV7-9; D: -; size: -; DNA: TGTGCCAGCAGCTCCCCCCGGTGGGGGAGAAACTATGGCTACACCTTC; CDR3: CASSSPRWGRNYGYTF
J: TRBJ2-5; length: 15; V: TRBV5-6; D: -; size: -; DNA: TGTGCCAGCAGTCGACAAGCTTGGGTCCAAGAGACCCAGTACTTC; CDR3: CASSRQAWVQETQYF
J: TRBJ1-2; length: 14; V: TRBV12-3/TRBV12-4; D: -; size: few; DNA: TGTGCCAGCAGTTTATCTCCCGGAATCTATGGCTACACCTTC; CDR3: CASSLSPGIYGYTF
J: TRBJ2-7; length: 15; V: TRBV28; D: -; size: -; DNA: TGTGCCAGCAGTTCGCTAGGACCGCTCTCCTACGAGCAGTACTTC; CDR3: CASSSLGPLSYEQYF
J: TRBJ2-1; length: 19; V: TRBV28; D: TRBD2; size: -; DNA: TGTGCCAGCAGTCCCCCGGGACTAGCGGGGGGCAGCTCCTACAATGAGCAGTTCTTC; CDR3: CASSPPGLAGGSSYNEQFF
J: TRBJ1-5; length: 14; V: TRBV14; D: TRBD1; size: few; DNA: TGTGCCAGCAGCCAAGGATCAGGGGGTCAGCCCCAGCATTTT; CDR3: CASSQGSGGQPQHF
J: TRBJ2-5; length: 14; V: TRBV5-1; D: -; size: few; DNA: TGCGCCAGCAGCCCGGGACCCCCGGGTGAGACCCAGTACTTC; CDR3: CASSPGPPGETQYF
J: TRBJ1-1; length: 13; V: TRBV7-2; D: -; size: -; DNA: TGTGCCAGCAGCTTAGAGTCACCCACTGAAGCTTTCTTT; CDR3: CASSLESPTEAFF
J: TRBJ1-1; length: 14; V: TRBV20-1; D: TRBD1; size: many; DNA: TGCAGTGCCGACAGGGTTGGGATGAACACTGAAGCTTTCTTT; CDR3: CSADRVGMNTEAFF
J: TRBJ2-3; length: 15; V: TRBV15; D: -; size: -; DNA: TGTGCCACCAGCAGAGGTGACTCTAGCACAGATACGCAGTATTTT; CDR3: CATSRGDSSTDTQYF
J: TRBJ1-6; length: 18; V: TRBV4-3; D: -; size: many; DNA: TGCGCCAGCAGCCAATCCATGGAGGGAACCGGCTATAATTCACCCCTCCACTTT; CDR3: CASSQSMEGTGYNSPLHF
J: TRBJ2-1; length: 18; V: TRBV29-1; D: TRBD2; size: -; DNA: TGCAGCGTTGAAGGAGAACTAGCGGGAGGGAGCTCCTACAATGAGCAGTTCTTC; CDR3: CSVEGELAGGSSYNEQFF
J: TRBJ1-5; length: 13; V: TRBV10-3; D: TRBD1; size: few; DNA: TGTGCCATCAGCCGGACAGGCCATCAGCCCCAGCATTTT; CDR3: CAISRTGHQPQHF
J: TRBJ2-3; length: 16; V: TRBV9; D: -; size: -; DNA: TGTGCCAGCAGCGTAGGTGGACGTATAAGCACAGATACGCAGTATTTT; CDR3: CASSVGGRISTDTQYF
J: TRBJ2-1; length: 15; V: TRBV10-3; D: -; size: -; DNA: TGTGCCATCAGTCTACAGGGTTTTCCCTACAATGAGCAGTTCTTC; CDR3: CAISLQGFPYNEQFF
J: TRBJ1-2; length: 14; V: TRBV7-9; D: -; size: few; DNA: TGTGCCAGCAGCCCGGACAGTGAAAACTATGGCTACACCTTC; CDR3: CASSPDSENYGYTF
J: TRBJ2-7; length: 14; V: TRBV28; D: TRBD1; size: -; DNA: TGTGCCAGTCAACCGGGACAGGGGGCCTACGAGCAGTACTTC; CDR3: CASQPGQGAYEQYF
J: TRBJ2-5; length: 17; V: TRBV20-1; D: TRBD2; size: -; DNA: TGCAGTGCTAGCTCGGGACTAGCGGGGAACTTCCAAGAGACCCAGTACTTC; CDR3: CSASSGLAGNFQETQYF
J: TRBJ2-1; length: 13; V: TRBV7-2; D: -; size: -; DNA: TGTGCCAGCAGGACCGAGACGAGACATCAGCAGTTCTTC; CDR3: CASRTETRHQQFF
J: TRBJ2-1; length: 14; V: TRBV6-1; D: TRBD2; size: few; DNA: TGTGCCAGCAGTAGGCGGGAGGGGTACAATGAGCAGTTCTTC; CDR3: CASSRREGYNEQFF
J: TRBJ1-6; length: 21; V: TRBV7-3; D: -; size: few; DNA: TGTGCCAGCAGCTCAATGGGTCGGCTTTCGGGGACGGGCTCCTATAATTCACCCCTCCACTTT; CDR3: CASSSMGRLSGTGSYNSPLHF
J: TRBJ1-1; length: 16; V: TRBV12-3/TRBV12-4; D: TRBD1; size: -; DNA: TGTGCCAGCAGTTTGGGGCAGGGGGCGCGGGACACTGAAGCTTTCTTT; CDR3: CASSLGQGARDTEAFF
J: TRBJ1-5; length: 13; V: TRBV7-9; D: -; size: -; DNA: TGTGCCAGCAGCTTAGAGGCCAATCAGCCCCAGCATTTT; CDR3: CASSLEANQPQHF
J: TRBJ2-7; length: 13; V: TRBV27; D: -; size: -; DNA: TGTGCCAGCAGTCAGCCCTATCCCTACGAGCAGTACTTC; CDR3: CASSQPYPYEQYF
J: TRBJ2-1; length: 14; V: TRBV7-8; D: -; size: -; DNA: TGTGCCAGCAGCCCACGAGTAGGAGGGGAAGGGCAGTTCTTC; CDR3: CASSPRVGGEGQFF
J: TRBJ2-7; length: 16; V: TRBV13; D: TRBD1; size: -; DNA: TGTGCCAGCAGCGCTCACACAGGGGCCAGCTCCTACGAGCAGTACTTC; CDR3: CASSAHTGASSYEQYF